The rows below give T cell receptor beta chains drawn from one sample of a study of blood T cell repertoires in COVID-19. Produced via immunoSEQ multiplex PCR; TCRdb's table is partial and in-frame only. Of a few hundred thousand clones listed, around 90% were seen once; the top ten hold around 16%. Material for sequencing was PBMCs or T cells enriched from blood (not recorded which). These receptors originate from a man aged 25 to 40 who had been exposed to COVID-19. The CDR3 runs from the conserved cysteine through the conserved F or W. Fields, in order: D gene, V gene, clone size, J gene, CDR3 protein, CDR3 DNA. D genes are given only for firm matches. The listing skips clone size in some rows; elsewhere it reads once, few, many or a size class.

>.|TRBV12-3/TRBV12-4|.|TRBJ2-1
CASSFNQGNEQFF
TGTGCCAGCAGTTTTAATCAGGGCAATGAGCAGTTCTTC
>TRBD1|TRBV11-2|once|TRBJ2-7
CASSLGQGQYF
TGTGCCAGCAGCTTAGGACAGGGACAGTACTTC
>.|TRBV5-5|.|TRBJ2-2
CASSPNSIRTGELFF
TGTGCCAGCAGCCCAAACTCGATACGGACCGGGGAGCTGTTTTTT
>.|TRBV19|.|TRBJ2-5
CASSRAETQYF
TGTGCCAGTAGTAGGGCGGAGACCCAGTACTTC
>TRBD1|TRBV5-1|.|TRBJ2-1
CASKTGGSYNEQFF
TGCGCCAGCAAAACAGGGGGGTCCTACAATGAGCAGTTCTTC
>TRBD2|TRBV5-1|.|TRBJ2-7
CASSRRELGEQYF
TGCGCCAGCAGCAGGCGGGAGTTGGGGGAGCAGTACTTC
>TRBD2|TRBV9|.|TRBJ2-1
CASSPGLASNEQFF
TGTGCCAGCAGCCCCGGACTAGCTTCCAATGAGCAGTTCTTC
>.|TRBV21-1|.|TRBJ1-1
CASSKQGKLTEAFF
TGTGCCAGCAGCAAACAGGGGAAATTAACTGAAGCTTTCTTT
>.|TRBV21-1|.|TRBJ2-5
CASEVDRAPYQETQYF
TGTGCCAGCGAAGTGGACAGGGCACCTTACCAAGAGACCCAGTACTTC
>.|TRBV4-2|.|TRBJ2-5
CASSQESGGAGETQYF
TGTGCCAGCAGCCAAGAGAGTGGGGGGGCCGGGGAGACCCAGTACTTC
>.|TRBV19|.|TRBJ2-3
CASSTVDTQYF
TGTGCCAGTAGTACGGTAGATACGCAGTATTTT
>.|TRBV9|.|TRBJ1-3
CASKGTSGNTIYF
TGTGCCAGCAAGGGGACTTCTGGAAACACCATATATTTT
>.|TRBV5-1|.|TRBJ2-2
CASSLDSNTGELFF
TGCGCCAGCAGCTTGGACTCTAACACCGGGGAGCTGTTTTTT
>.|TRBV7-9|.|TRBJ2-3
CASSLPTGSDTQYF
TGTGCCAGCAGCTTACCCACAGGGTCAGATACGCAGTATTTT
>TRBD1|TRBV29-1|.|TRBJ1-2
CSVGGGANGYTF
TGCAGCGTTGGAGGGGGCGCAAATGGCTACACCTTC
>TRBD1|TRBV3-1/TRBV3-2|few|TRBJ1-5
CASSPQGLSNQPQHF
TGTGCCAGCAGCCCACAGGGGTTAAGCAATCAGCCCCAGCATTTT
>.|TRBV21-1|few|TRBJ1-1
CASSKNRDTEAFF
TGTGCCAGCAGCAAAAACAGGGACACTGAAGCTTTCTTT
>TRBD1|TRBV7-2|.|TRBJ1-3
CASSPWTGAGNTIYF
TGTGCCAGCAGCCCCTGGACAGGGGCCGGAAACACCATATATTTT
>.|TRBV19|.|TRBJ1-2
CASTGQFTGDYGYTF
TGTGCCAGTACCGGTCAATTCACAGGAGATTATGGCTACACCTTC
>.|TRBV7-2|.|TRBJ1-2
CASSLATGYGYTF
TGTGCCAGCAGCTTAGCCACGGGATATGGCTACACCTTC
>TRBD1|TRBV5-1|.|TRBJ1-1
CASSGTGGLTEAFF
TGCGCCAGCAGCGGGACAGGGGGCCTCACTGAAGCTTTCTTT
>TRBD2|TRBV4-2|.|TRBJ2-2
CASMRGREIGELFF
TGTGCCAGCATGCGGGGGAGGGAGATCGGGGAGCTGTTTTTT
>TRBD1|TRBV6-5|.|TRBJ1-3
CASEQGATGNTIYF
TGTGCCAGCGAACAGGGGGCGACTGGAAACACCATATATTTT
>.|TRBV4-1|.|TRBJ1-6
CASGLTGNSYNSPLHF
TGCGCCAGCGGCTTAACAGGAAACTCCTATAATTCACCCCTCCACTTT
>TRBD1|TRBV7-3|.|TRBJ1-1
CASSIRQGNTEAFF
TGTGCCAGCAGCATAAGACAGGGGAACACTGAAGCTTTCTTT
>.|TRBV7-9|.|TRBJ1-2
CASSPGPRKDYGYTF
TGTGCCAGCAGCCCCGGCCCCAGGAAGGACTATGGCTACACCTTC
>.|TRBV30|.|TRBJ1-3
CAWSGDISGNTIYF
TGTGCCTGGAGTGGAGACATCTCTGGAAACACCATATATTTT